The subject of this entry is one TCR beta chain. The germline gives CDR1 LGHDT, CDR2 YNNKEL (reference sequence). The CDR3 consists of 16 residues. Unmatched junction bases numbered 8, after V lost 0 bases and J lost 7 bases. This sample was included in a study of blood T cells in healthy people across ages. For the second PCR, which ran for about 7 to 11 cycles, a sample-barcoded 5' primer and a J-beta primer mix were used. TCRdb fed the 5' RACE reads into MiXCR, producing one record per CDR3 protein. The sample carries about 1.6 million distinct CDR3 sequences, roughly 32% recorded once. This receptor was obtained from a woman in her twenties or thirties in good health. The chain employs TRBV3-1 and TRBJ2-1, with 8 bases that match TRBD2. Sequenced: blood. In nucleotides, the CDR3 is TGTGCCAGCAGCCAAGATTCCGCGGGGGGACGAAATGAGCAGTTCTTC. Protein sequence: CASSQDSAGGRNEQFF.